This T cell receptor (beta chain) was recovered during a study of shared clonotypes between healthy human individuals. Findings and caveats of the study: Sharing of clonotypes among donors was expected to vary with sequencing depth. The sole specimen, blood, was sampled, and tissue repertoires likely differ.

Nashville, Tennessee was home to all donors, who were Caucasian adults. Germline CDR1 reads MNHNS; CDR2 reads SASEGT. Trimming cost V 4 bases and J 5 bases, with 8 bases left between them. CDR3 length equals 12 residues. The material for each subset, its genomic DNA, was split evenly across several immunoSEQ plates. The data were produced by immunoSEQ multiplex PCR, yet TCRdb's version contains in-frame clones alone and is incomplete. The table lists about 92,000 clones, less than 60% of them singletons. This clone was picked up many times. Its target is not known. V gene TRBV6-1 combines with J gene TRBJ1-2; TRBD1 might be the D (6 bases). This clonotype was sampled from a woman in her forties in good health. Some clones in this sample may be carry-over from other donors' samples. The sequenced material came from PBMCs. CDR3 protein: CASSATGYGYTF. CDR3 nucleotide sequence: TGTGCCAGCAGTGCCACAGGGTATGGCTACACCTTC.